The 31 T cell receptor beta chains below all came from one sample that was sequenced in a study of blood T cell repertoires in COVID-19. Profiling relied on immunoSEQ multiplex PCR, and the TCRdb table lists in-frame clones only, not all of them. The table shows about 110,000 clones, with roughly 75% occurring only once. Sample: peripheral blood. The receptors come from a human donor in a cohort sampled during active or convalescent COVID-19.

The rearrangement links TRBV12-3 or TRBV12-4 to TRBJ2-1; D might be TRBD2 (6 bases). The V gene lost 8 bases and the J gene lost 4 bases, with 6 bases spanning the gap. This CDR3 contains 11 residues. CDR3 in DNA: TGTGCCAGCCTAGCGTACAATGAGCAGTTCTTC. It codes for CASLAYNEQFF.

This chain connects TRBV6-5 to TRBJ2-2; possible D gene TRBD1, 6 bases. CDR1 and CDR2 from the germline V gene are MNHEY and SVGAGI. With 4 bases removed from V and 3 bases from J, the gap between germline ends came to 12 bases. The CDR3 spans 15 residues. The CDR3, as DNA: TGTGCCAGCAGTTCCTACAGGGACGACACCGGGGAGCTGTTTTTT. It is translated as CASSSYRDDTGELFF.

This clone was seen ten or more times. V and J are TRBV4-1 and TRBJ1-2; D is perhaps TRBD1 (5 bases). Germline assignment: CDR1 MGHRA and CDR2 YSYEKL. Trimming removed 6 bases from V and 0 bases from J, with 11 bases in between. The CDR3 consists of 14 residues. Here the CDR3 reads CASRGTLANYGYTF. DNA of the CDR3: TGCGCCAGCAGGGGGACTTTAGCTAACTATGGCTACACCTTC.

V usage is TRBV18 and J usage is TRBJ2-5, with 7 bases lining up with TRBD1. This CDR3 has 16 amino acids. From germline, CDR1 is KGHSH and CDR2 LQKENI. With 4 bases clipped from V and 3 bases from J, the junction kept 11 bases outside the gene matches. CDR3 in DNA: TGTGCCAGCTCACACGGGACAGCCTGGGGTAAAGAGACCCAGTACTTC. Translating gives CASSHGTAWGKETQYF. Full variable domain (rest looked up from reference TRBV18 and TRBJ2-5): NAGVMQNPRHLVRRRGQEARLRCSPMKGHSHVYWYRQLPEEGLKFMVYLQKENIIDESGMPKERFSAEFPKEGPSILRIQQVVRGDSAAYFCASSHGTAWGKETQYFGPGTRLLVL.

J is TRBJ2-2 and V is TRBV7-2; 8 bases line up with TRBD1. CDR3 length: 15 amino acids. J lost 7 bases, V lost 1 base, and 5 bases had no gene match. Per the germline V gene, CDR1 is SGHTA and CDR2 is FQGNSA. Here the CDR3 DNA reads TGTGCCAGCAGCTTAGTGACAGGGGTAGTCGGGGAGCTGTTTTTT. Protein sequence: CASSLVTGVVGELFF.

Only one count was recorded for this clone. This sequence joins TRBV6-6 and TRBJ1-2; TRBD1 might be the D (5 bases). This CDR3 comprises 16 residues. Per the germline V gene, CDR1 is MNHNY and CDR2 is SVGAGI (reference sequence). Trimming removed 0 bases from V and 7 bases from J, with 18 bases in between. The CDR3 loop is CASSYSKLQPGGGYTF. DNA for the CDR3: TGTGCCAGCAGTTACTCAAAACTACAACCCGGGGGTGGCTACACCTTC.

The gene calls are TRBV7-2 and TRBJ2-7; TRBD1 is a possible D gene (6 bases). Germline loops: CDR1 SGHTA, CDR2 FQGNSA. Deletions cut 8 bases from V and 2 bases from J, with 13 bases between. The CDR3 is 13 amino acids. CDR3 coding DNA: TGTGCCAGCTCCTGGGGGCTCGCCTACGAGCAGTACTTC. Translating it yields CASSWGLAYEQYF. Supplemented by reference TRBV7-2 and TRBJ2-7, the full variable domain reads GAGVSQSPSNKVTEKGKDVELRCDPISGHTALYWYRQSLGQGLEFLIYFQGNSAPDKSGLPSDRFSAERTGGSVSTLTIQRTQQEDSAVYLCASSWGLAYEQYFGPGTRLTVT.

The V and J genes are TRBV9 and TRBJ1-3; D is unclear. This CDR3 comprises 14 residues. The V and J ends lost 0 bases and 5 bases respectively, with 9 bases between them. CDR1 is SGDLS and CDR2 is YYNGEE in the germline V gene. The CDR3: CASSVDYSRNTIYF. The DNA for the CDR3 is TGTGCCAGCAGCGTAGATTACAGCCGAAACACCATATATTTT.

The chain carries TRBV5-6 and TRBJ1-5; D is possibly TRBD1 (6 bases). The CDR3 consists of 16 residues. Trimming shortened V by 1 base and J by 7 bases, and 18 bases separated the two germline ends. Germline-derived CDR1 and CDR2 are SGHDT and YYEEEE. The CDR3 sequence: CASSLRMWGPQQPQHF. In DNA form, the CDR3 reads TGTGCCAGCAGCTTGCGAATGTGGGGGCCCCAACAGCCCCAGCATTTT.

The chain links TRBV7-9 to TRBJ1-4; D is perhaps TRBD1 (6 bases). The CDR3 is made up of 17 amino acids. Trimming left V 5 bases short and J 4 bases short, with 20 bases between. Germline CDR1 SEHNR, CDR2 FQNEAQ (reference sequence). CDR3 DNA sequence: TGTGCCAGCAGCCCACTACAGGGTTTGGGGTATAATGAAAAACTGTTTTTT. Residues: CASSPLQGLGYNEKLFF.

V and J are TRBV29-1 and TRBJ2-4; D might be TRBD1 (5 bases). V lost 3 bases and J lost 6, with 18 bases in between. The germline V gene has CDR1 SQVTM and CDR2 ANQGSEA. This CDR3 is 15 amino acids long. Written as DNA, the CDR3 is TGCAGCGTTGACGGACACTCAGACAAGGGAAACATTCAGTACTTC. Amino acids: CSVDGHSDKGNIQYF.

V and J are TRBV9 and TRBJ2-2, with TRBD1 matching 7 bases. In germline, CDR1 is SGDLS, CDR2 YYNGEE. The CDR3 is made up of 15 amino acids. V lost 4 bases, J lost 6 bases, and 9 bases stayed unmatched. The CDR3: CASSFLDRVSGELFF. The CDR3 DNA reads TGTGCCAGCAGCTTCCTAGACAGGGTCTCCGGGGAGCTGTTTTTT. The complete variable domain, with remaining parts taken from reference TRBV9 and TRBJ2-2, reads DSGVTQTPKHLITATGQRVTLRCSPRSGDLSVYWYQQSLDQGLQFLIQYYNGEERAKGNILERFSAQQFPDLHSELNLSSLELGDSALYFCASSFLDRVSGELFFGEGSRLTVL.

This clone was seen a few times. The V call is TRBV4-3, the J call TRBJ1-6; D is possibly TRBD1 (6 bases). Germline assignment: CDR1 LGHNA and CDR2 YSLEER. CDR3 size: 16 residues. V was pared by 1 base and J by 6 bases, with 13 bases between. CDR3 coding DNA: TGCGCCAGCAGCCAAGTACGAACAGGGCGTAATTCACCCCTCCACTTT. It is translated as CASSQVRTGRNSPLHF.

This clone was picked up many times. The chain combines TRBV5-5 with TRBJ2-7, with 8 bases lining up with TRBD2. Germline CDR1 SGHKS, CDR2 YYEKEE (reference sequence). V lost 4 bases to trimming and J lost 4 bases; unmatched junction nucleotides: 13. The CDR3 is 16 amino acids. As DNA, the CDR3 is TGTGCCAGCAGCCCCGATTCCGGGACTAGGGGGTACGAGCAGTACTTC. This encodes CASSPDSGTRGYEQYF.

The CDR3 DNA reads as TGTGCCAGCAGCGTACTGAGAGGGGACAGGGGAGGGACTGGGGCCAACGTCCTGACTTTC. Translated: CASSVLRGDRGGTGANVLTF. The chain combines TRBV9 with TRBJ2-6; 10 nucleotides align to TRBD1. CDR3 size: 20 residues. Germline V gene sequence: CDR1 SGDLS, CDR2 YYNGEE. Germline trimming cut 1 base from V and 2 bases from J; bases unmatched to any gene: 12.

The CDR3 sequence is CASSYSTGLGVTIYF. The CDR3 DNA reads TGTGCCAGCAGTTACTCGACGGGACTCGGAGTCACCATATATTTT. The genes are TRBV6-6 and TRBJ1-3; possible D gene TRBD1, 5 bases. Germline-derived CDR1 and CDR2 are MNHNY and SVGAGI (reference sequence). Trimming cost V 0 bases and J 9 bases, with 15 bases left between them. There are 15 residues in the CDR3.

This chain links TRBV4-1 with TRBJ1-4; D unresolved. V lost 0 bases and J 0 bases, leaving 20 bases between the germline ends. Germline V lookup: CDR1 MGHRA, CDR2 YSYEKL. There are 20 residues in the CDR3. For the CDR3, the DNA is TGCGCCAGCAGCCAAGATCGTTCGAGAGCGCGGGCAGCAACTAATGAAAAACTGTTTTTT. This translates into CASSQDRSRARAATNEKLFF.

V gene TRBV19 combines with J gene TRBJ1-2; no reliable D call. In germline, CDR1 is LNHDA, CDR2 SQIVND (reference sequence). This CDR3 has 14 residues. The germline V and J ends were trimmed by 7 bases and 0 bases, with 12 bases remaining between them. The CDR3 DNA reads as TGTGCCAGTAAAGAGTCCGGAGCTAACTATGGCTACACCTTC. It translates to CASKESGANYGYTF. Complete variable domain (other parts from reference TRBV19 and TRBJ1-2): DGGITQSPKYLFRKEGQNVTLSCEQNLNHDAMYWYRQDPGQGLRLIYYSQIVNDFQKGDIAEGYSVSREKKESFPLTVTSAQKNPTAFYLCASKESGANYGYTFGSGTRLTVV.

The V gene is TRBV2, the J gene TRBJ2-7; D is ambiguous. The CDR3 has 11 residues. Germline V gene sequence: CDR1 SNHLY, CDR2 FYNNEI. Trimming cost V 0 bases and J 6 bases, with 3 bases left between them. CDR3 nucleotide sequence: TGTGCCAGCAGTGAAGCTCGCGAGCAGTACTTC. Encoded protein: CASSEAREQYF.

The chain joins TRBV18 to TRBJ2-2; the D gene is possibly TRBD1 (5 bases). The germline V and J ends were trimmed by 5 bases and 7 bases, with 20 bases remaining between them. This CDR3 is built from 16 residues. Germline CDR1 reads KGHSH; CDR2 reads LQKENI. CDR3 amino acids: CASSASPGLGIGELFF. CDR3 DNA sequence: TGTGCCAGCTCAGCCAGCCCAGGGCTTGGAATCGGGGAGCTGTTTTTT.

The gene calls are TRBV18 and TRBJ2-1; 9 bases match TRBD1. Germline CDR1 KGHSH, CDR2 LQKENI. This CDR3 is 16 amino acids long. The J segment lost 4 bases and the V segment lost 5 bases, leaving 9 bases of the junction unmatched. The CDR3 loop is CASSSGTGQDYNEQFF. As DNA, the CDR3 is TGTGCCAGCTCATCAGGGACAGGGCAAGATTACAATGAGCAGTTCTTC.

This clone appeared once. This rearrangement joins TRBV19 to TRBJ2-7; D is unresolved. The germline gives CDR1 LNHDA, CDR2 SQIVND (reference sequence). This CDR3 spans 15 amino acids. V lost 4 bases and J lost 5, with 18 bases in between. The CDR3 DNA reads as TGTGCCAGTAGTAGTGGTCGGCGGCTACGGGACGAGCAGTACTTC. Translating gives CASSSGRRLRDEQYF.

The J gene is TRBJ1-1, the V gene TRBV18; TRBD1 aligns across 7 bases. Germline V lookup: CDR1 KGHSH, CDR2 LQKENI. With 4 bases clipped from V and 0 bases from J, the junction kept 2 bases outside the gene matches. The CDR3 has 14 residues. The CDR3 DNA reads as TGTGCCAGCTCACGGGACAGCATGAACACTGAAGCTTTCTTT. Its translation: CASSRDSMNTEAFF. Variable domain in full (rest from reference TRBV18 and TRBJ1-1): NAGVMQNPRHLVRRRGQEARLRCSPMKGHSHVYWYRQLPEEGLKFMVYLQKENIIDESGMPKERFSAEFPKEGPSILRIQQVVRGDSAAYFCASSRDSMNTEAFFGQGTRLTVV.

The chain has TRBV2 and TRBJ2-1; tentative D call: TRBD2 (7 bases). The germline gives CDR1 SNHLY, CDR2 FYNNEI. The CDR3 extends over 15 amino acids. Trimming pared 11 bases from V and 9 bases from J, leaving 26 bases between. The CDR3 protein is CAGSHGGALAPEQFF. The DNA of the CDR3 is TGTGCCGGCTCCCATGGGGGGGCCCTAGCCCCTGAGCAGTTCTTC.

In DNA form, the CDR3 reads TGCAGTGCTAGTCCTAGCGGGGGGAATTACGAGCAGTACTTC. Translation gives CSASPSGGNYEQYF. The genes are TRBV20-1 and TRBJ2-7, with 11 nucleotides matching TRBD2. The ends lost 3 bases at V and 4 bases at J; junction bases unmatched: 5. Germline CDR1 DFQATT, CDR2 SNEGSKA (reference sequence). The CDR3 runs 14 residues.

The chain's CDR3 is CASSYQGQGTSPLHF. CDR3 coding DNA: TGTGCCAGCAGTTACCAGGGACAGGGGACTTCACCCCTCCACTTT. This chain uses TRBV6-2 or TRBV6-3 with TRBJ1-6, with 10 bases lining up with TRBD1. Germline V lookup: CDR1 MNHEY, CDR2 SVGEGT. J lost 9 bases, V lost 2 bases, and 4 bases had no gene match. The CDR3 loop spans 15 amino acids.

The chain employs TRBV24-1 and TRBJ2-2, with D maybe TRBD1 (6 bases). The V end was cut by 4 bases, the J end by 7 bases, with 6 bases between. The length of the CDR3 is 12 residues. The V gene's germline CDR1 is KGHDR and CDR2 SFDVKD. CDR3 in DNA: TGTGCCACCAGTGAAGGGGGCGGGGAGCTGTTTTTT. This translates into CATSEGGGELFF.

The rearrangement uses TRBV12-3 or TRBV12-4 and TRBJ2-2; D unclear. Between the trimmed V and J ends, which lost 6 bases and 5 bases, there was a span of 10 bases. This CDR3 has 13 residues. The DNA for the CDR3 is TGTGCCAGCAGCTCCAGGCAGACCGGGGAGCTGTTTTTT. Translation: CASSSRQTGELFF.

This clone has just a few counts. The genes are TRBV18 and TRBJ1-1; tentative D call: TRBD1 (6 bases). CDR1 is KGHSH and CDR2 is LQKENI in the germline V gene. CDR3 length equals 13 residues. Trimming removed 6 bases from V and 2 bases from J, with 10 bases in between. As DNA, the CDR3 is TGTGCCAGCTCGCAGGGGCGTAACACTGAAGCTTTCTTT. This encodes CASSQGRNTEAFF.

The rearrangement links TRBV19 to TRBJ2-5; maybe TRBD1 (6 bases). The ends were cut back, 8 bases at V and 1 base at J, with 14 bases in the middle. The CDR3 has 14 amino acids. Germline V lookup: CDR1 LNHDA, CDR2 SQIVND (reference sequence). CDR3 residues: CASANGGSQETQYF. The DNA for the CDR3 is TGTGCCAGTGCAAATGGGGGCAGCCAAGAGACCCAGTACTTC. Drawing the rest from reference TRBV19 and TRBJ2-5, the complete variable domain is DGGITQSPKYLFRKEGQNVTLSCEQNLNHDAMYWYRQDPGQGLRLIYYSQIVNDFQKGDIAEGYSVSREKKESFPLTVTSAQKNPTAFYLCASANGGSQETQYFGPGTRLLVL.

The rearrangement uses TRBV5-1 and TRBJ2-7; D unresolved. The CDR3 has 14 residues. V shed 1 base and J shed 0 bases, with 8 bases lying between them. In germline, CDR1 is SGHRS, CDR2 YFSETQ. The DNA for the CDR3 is TGCGCCAGCAGCTTGTACTCTAGCTCCTACGAGCAGTACTTC. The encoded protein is CASSLYSSSYEQYF.